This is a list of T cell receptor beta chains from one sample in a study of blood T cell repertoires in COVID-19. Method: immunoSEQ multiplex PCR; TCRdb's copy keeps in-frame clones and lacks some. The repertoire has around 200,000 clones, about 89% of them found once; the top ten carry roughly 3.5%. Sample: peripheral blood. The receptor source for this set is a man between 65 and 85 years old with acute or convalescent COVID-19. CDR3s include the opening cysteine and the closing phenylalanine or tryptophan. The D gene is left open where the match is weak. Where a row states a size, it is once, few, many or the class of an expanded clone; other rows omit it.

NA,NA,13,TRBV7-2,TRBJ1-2,CASSPQGPYGYTF,TGTGCCAGCAGTCCACAGGGACCGTATGGCTACACCTTC
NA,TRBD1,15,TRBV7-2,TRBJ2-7,CASSLVQGAPLGQYF,TGTGCCAGCAGCTTAGTACAGGGGGCCCCTCTTGGGCAGTACTTC
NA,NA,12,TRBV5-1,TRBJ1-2,CASSLDGFGYTF,TGCGCCAGCAGCTTGGACGGGTTTGGCTACACCTTC
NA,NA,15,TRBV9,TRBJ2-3,CASSVGARGRDTQYF,TGTGCCAGCAGCGTAGGGGCCAGGGGAAGGGATACGCAGTATTTT
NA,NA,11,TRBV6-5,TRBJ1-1,CASSSGAEAFF,TGTGCCAGCAGTTCAGGTGCTGAAGCTTTCTTT
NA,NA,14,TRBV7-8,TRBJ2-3,CASSLLSGTDTQYF,TGTGCCAGCAGCTTACTTAGCGGCACAGATACGCAGTATTTT
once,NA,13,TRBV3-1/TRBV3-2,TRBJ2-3,CASRSGSTDTQYF,TGTGCCAGCAGGAGCGGTAGCACAGATACGCAGTATTTT
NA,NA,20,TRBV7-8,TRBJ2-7,CASSRREGNWGGSYSYEQYF,TGTGCCAGCAGCCGCCGGGAAGGAAATTGGGGGGGCTCCTACTCCTACGAGCAGTACTTC
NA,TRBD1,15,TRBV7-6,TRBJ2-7,CASSSPGQGSHEQYF,TGTGCCAGCAGCTCGCCGGGACAGGGGTCCCACGAGCAGTACTTC
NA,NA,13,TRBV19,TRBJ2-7,CASSEQQSTEQYF,TGTGCCAGTAGCGAACAACAGTCTACTGAGCAGTACTTC
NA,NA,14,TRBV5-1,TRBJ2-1,CASSLAGTDNEQFF,TGCGCCAGCAGCTTGGCCGGGACTGACAATGAGCAGTTCTTC
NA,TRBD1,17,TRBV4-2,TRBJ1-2,CASSQDSGGQGLDGYTF,TGTGCCAGCAGCCAAGATTCGGGGGGACAGGGGCTCGACGGCTACACCTTC
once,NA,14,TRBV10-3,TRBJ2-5,CAISERGAGETQYF,TGTGCCATCAGTGAGCGGGGGGCCGGGGAGACCCAGTACTTC
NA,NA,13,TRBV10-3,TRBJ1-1,CAIRAGPSTEAFF,TGTGCCATCAGGGCAGGCCCGAGCACTGAAGCTTTCTTT
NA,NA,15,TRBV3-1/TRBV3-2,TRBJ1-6,CASSQDRPGNSPLHF,TGTGCCAGCAGCCAAGATCGACCGGGAAATTCACCCCTCCACTTT
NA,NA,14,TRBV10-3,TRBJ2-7,CAISSGTPAYEQYF,TGTGCCATCAGTTCCGGGACTCCCGCCTACGAGCAGTACTTC
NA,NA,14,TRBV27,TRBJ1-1,CASSLNRPNTEAFF,TGTGCCAGCAGTTTAAACAGACCGAACACTGAAGCTTTCTTT
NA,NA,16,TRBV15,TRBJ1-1,CATSRDTSNLNTEAFF,TGTGCCACCAGCAGAGATACGAGTAACTTGAACACTGAAGCTTTCTTT
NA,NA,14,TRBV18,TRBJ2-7,CASSSDRFRHEQYF,TGTGCCAGCTCCAGCGACAGGTTTCGCCACGAGCAGTACTTC
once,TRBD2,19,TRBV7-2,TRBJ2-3,CASSLGLAGGGSRTDTQYF,TGTGCCAGCAGCTTGGGACTAGCGGGAGGGGGCTCGCGCACAGATACGCAGTATTTT
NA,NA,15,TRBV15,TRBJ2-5,CATSRGSGEQETQYF,TGTGCCACCAGCAGAGGATCAGGGGAACAAGAGACCCAGTACTTC
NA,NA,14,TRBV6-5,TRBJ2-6,CATDEGAGANVLTF,TGTGCCACAGACGAGGGGGCTGGGGCCAACGTCCTGACTTTC
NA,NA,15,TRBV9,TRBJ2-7,CASSVAPSGSYEQYF,TGTGCCAGCAGCGTAGCCCCCAGCGGCTCCTACGAGCAGTACTTC
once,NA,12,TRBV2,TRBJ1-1,CASIGGGTEAFF,TGTGCCAGCATCGGGGGGGGCACTGAAGCTTTCTTT
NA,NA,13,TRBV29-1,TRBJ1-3,CSVAPRAGNTIYF,TGCAGCGTCGCTCCCAGGGCTGGAAACACCATATATTTT
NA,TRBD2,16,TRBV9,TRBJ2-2,CASSVASGGSSGELFF,TGTGCCAGCAGCGTTGCTAGCGGGGGGTCCTCCGGGGAGCTGTTTTTT
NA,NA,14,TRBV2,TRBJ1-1,CAVSLREGITEAFF,TGTGCCGTCAGCCTACGGGAGGGAATCACTGAAGCTTTCTTT
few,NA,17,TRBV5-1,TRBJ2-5,CASSLDYTGQTGETQYF,TGCGCCAGCAGCTTGGACTACACGGGACAAACCGGAGAGACCCAGTACTTC
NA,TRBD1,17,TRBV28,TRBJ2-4,CASSRSYRGPVKNIQYF,TGTGCCAGCAGTCGCAGCTACAGGGGGCCTGTCAAAAACATTCAGTACTTC
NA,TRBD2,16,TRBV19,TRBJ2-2,CASSIGSGGEIRELFF,TGTGCCAGTAGTATAGGATCCGGGGGGGAGATCAGGGAGCTGTTTTTT
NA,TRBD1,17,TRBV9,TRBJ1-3,CASSEMTGALSGNTIYF,TGTGCCAGCAGCGAGATGACAGGGGCGCTGTCTGGAAACACCATATATTTT
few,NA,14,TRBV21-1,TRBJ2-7,CASSRTSGPYEQYF,TGTGCCAGCAGCAGGACTAGCGGCCCCTACGAGCAGTACTTC
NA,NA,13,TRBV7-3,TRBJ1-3,CASSPGSGNTIYF,TGTGCCAGCAGCCCAGGCTCTGGAAACACCATATATTTT
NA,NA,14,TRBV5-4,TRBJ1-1,CASSFVSTDTEAFF,TGTGCCAGCAGCTTCGTATCCACGGACACTGAAGCTTTCTTT
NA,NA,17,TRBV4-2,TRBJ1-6,CASSQDLRGGDNSPLHF,TGTGCCAGCAGCCAAGATCTCCGGGGAGGGGATAATTCACCCCTCCACTTT
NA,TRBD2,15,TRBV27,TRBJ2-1,CASDLTSASYNEQFF,TGTGCCAGCGATCTGACTAGCGCCTCCTACAATGAGCAGTTCTTC
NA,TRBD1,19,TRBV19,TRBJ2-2,CASSIALLAGGAGTGELFF,TGTGCCAGTAGTATAGCTTTATTGGCAGGGGGCGCTGGCACCGGGGAGCTGTTTTTT
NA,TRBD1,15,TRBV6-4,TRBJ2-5,CASSDSETGKETQYF,TGTGCCAGCAGTGACTCGGAGACAGGGAAGGAGACCCAGTACTTC
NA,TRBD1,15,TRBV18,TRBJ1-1,CASSPTGTGGWDAFF,TGTGCCAGCTCACCGACCGGGACAGGGGGCTGGGATGCTTTCTTT
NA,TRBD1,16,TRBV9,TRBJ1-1,CASSVYLDRRNTEAFF,TGTGCCAGCAGCGTATACTTGGACAGGAGGAACACTGAAGCTTTCTTT
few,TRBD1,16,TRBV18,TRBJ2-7,CASSPKTGVITYEQYF,TGTGCCAGCTCTCCCAAGACAGGGGTCATTACCTACGAGCAGTACTTC
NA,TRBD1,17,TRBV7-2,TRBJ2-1,CASSFSPGQGPFNEQFF,TGTGCCAGCAGCTTCTCGCCCGGACAGGGTCCCTTTAATGAGCAGTTCTTC
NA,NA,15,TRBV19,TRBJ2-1,CASSLGRNLGNEQFF,TGTGCCAGTAGTTTGGGGCGAAACCTGGGGAATGAGCAGTTCTTC
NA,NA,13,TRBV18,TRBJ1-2,CATTGGITYGYTF,TGTGCCACGACGGGGGGGATAACGTATGGCTACACCTTC
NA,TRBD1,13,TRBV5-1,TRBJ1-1,CASSLAGTGDAFF,TGCGCCAGCAGCTTGGCCGGGACAGGGGACGCTTTCTTT
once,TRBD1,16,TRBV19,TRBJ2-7,CASSIVRMTGGYEQYF,TGTGCCAGTAGTATAGTCAGGATGACAGGGGGCTACGAGCAGTACTTC
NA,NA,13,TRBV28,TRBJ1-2,CASSLESNYGYTF,TGTGCCAGCAGTTTAGAGTCTAACTATGGCTACACCTTC
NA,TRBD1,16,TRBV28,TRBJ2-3,CASSGAGTAYTDTQYF,TGTGCCAGCAGTGGCGCCGGGACAGCCTACACAGATACGCAGTATTTT